This paragraph reports one T cell receptor beta chain. The antigen is unknown. This may be a read error, as it is one base from a much larger clone. This sample was included in a study of T cells in Graves' hyperthyroidism and ophthalmopathy. Study-wide points: A median around 6.8 months before onset, the model predicted ophthalmopathy.

CDR1 is SGHRS, CDR2 YFSETQ, per germline. The CDR3 is 14 amino acids. RNA transcripts were the template for amplifying TCR beta CDR3 regions. First-round RT-PCR of the TCR CDR3 relied on the HTBI primer set. TCRdb processed the multiplex PCR reads anew with MiXCR; each CDR3 protein has one entry. This sample carries around 580,000 distinct CDR3 sequences, about a sixth of them seen once, and the ten largest clones take more than 15%. Hyperthyroidism, newly diagnosed and lasting under 2 months, affected patients aged 18 to 65. The TCR originated in a woman under 30 with Graves' hyperthyroidism. The material sequenced was blood. V is TRBV5-1 and J is TRBJ2-5, with D uncertain. CDR3 loop: CASEATGRQETRYF. The DNA for the CDR3 is TGCGCCAGCGAGGCAACCGGACGGCAAGAGACCCGGTACTTC. Complete variable domain (other parts from reference TRBV5-1 and TRBJ2-5): KAGVTQTPRYLIKTRGQQVTLSCSPISGHRSVSWYQQTPGQGLQFLFEYFSETQRNKGNFPGRFSGRQFSNSRSEMNVSTLELGDSALYLCASEATGRQETRYFGPGTRLLVL.